Listed below are T cell receptor beta chains from one sample, sequenced in a study of blood T cell repertoires in COVID-19. Profiling relied on immunoSEQ multiplex PCR, and the TCRdb table lists in-frame clones only, not all of them. The repertoire holds roughly 110,000 clones, with approximately 81% as singletons. Sequencing was performed on peripheral blood. The source is a man aged 45-65 years with acute or convalescent COVID-19. Each CDR3 is given with its conserved first and last residue. A D gene is named only where the DNA matches it firmly. Rows may omit the clone size; those that give it use once, few, many or a size class.

size,V,D,J,CDR3,DNA
.,TRBV2,.,TRBJ1-2,CASSEAIGGERFGYTF,TGTGCCAGCAGTGAAGCAATAGGAGGGGAGCGGTTCGGCTACACCTTC
.,TRBV9,.,TRBJ1-1,CASSPHNRNTEAFF,TGTGCCAGCAGCCCCCACAATCGGAACACTGAAGCTTTCTTT
few,TRBV11-2,TRBD2,TRBJ2-7,CASSPLAGGFEQYF,TGTGCCAGCAGCCCTTTGGCGGGGGGGTTCGAGCAGTACTTC
.,TRBV21-1,.,TRBJ1-1,CASSKDVGGTGCSTEAFF,TGTGCCAGCAGCAAAGATGTAGGAGGGACGGGTTGTAGCACTGAAGCTTTCTTT
.,TRBV6-5,.,TRBJ1-2,CASRYPGQANYGYTF,TGTGCCAGCAGGTACCCGGGACAAGCTAACTATGGCTACACCTTC
.,TRBV4-1,TRBD1,TRBJ1-2,CASSPTRGSNYGYTF,TGCGCCAGCAGCCCAACCAGGGGGAGTAACTATGGCTACACCTTC
.,TRBV3-1/TRBV3-2,.,TRBJ1-1,CASSQNVFTEAFF,TGTGCCAGCAGCCAAAATGTCTTCACTGAAGCTTTCTTT
.,TRBV3-1/TRBV3-2,.,TRBJ1-5,CASSQGGGQPQHF,TGTGCCAGCAGCCAAGGGGGGGGTCAGCCCCAGCATTTT
.,TRBV11-2,.,TRBJ2-3,CASSSDWSTDTQYF,TGTGCCAGCAGCTCTGACTGGAGCACAGATACGCAGTATTTT
.,TRBV5-1,.,TRBJ2-1,CASSSNPGVGSEQFF,TGCGCCAGCAGCTCAAACCCCGGGGTGGGGAGTGAGCAGTTCTTC
.,TRBV5-1,.,TRBJ2-2,CASSPGQSGVNTGELFF,TGCGCCAGCAGCCCGGGCCAGTCAGGGGTGAACACCGGGGAGCTGTTTTTT
.,TRBV4-1,TRBD1,TRBJ1-2,CASSQDRQGNYGYTF,TGCGCCAGCAGCCAAGATCGACAGGGGAACTATGGCTACACCTTC
.,TRBV9,.,TRBJ2-5,CASSLGLGGRETQYF,TGTGCCAGCAGCCTGGGACTGGGGGGGCGGGAGACCCAGTACTTC
once,TRBV10-3,.,TRBJ2-1,CAIRPDWSSYNEQFF,TGTGCCATCAGGCCCGACTGGAGCTCCTACAATGAGCAGTTCTTC
.,TRBV6-1,.,TRBJ1-2,CASSEWGVGDGYTF,TGTGCCAGCAGTGAATGGGGGGTTGGTGATGGCTACACCTTC
.,TRBV28,TRBD1,TRBJ1-2,CASSFGDRVYGYTF,TGTGCCAGCAGTTTCGGGGACAGAGTCTATGGCTACACCTTC
.,TRBV6-6,TRBD1,TRBJ1-5,CASTPRDRVQPQHF,TGTGCCAGCACCCCCCGGGACAGGGTCCAGCCCCAGCATTTT
.,TRBV10-1,.,TRBJ1-1,CASSEGGPRTEAFF,TGCGCCAGCAGTGAAGGAGGGCCGCGGACTGAAGCTTTCTTT
.,TRBV4-1,.,TRBJ2-1,CASSLQGNEQFF,TGCGCCAGCAGCCTCCAGGGGAACGAGCAGTTCTTC
many,TRBV9,TRBD2,TRBJ2-2,CASSVEYLGAGGPTGELFF,TGTGCCAGCAGCGTAGAGTATCTGGGAGCGGGGGGCCCCACCGGGGAGCTGTTTTTT